This paragraph covers one TCR beta chain sequence. Its antigen is not known. The data belong to a study of T cell responses to AZD1222 COVID-19 vaccine. Broader study findings: Donors were chiefly white British, with a greater number of females, and clonal diversity was perhaps underestimated. Among those given AZD1222, only five or six were seropositive at baseline. Increases in Spike-specific TCR breadth and depth were seen after two AZD1222 doses.

This CDR3 is 13 amino acids long. Method: immunoSEQ multiplex PCR; TCRdb's copy keeps in-frame clones and lacks some. The sample consists of roughly 120,000 clones, 70% to 90% of them appearing once. This TCR was recovered from an adult who received the AZD1222 COVID-19 vaccine. Sequencing used peripheral blood, obtained 28 days after the second AZD1222 dose. The chain uses TRBV21-1 and TRBJ1-2. TRBV21-1 is assigned pseudogene status. CDR3 nucleotides: TGTGCCAACCACAGGGCGGGGGACTATGGCTACACCTTC. This translates into CANHRAGDYGYTF.